These 4 T cell receptor beta chains originate from one sample sequenced in a study of graft-versus-host responses after intestinal transplantation. No antigen has been assigned to these receptors. This table comes from immunoSEQ multiplex PCR, and its TCRdb copy is limited to in-frame clones, with some not included. The top ten clones hold about 0.2% of a sample with about 88,000 clones, approximately 94% of them seen once. Here the sequenced sample was unstimulated CD4+ T cells sorted from spleen or lymph node cells, taken before transplant. The receptors shown here come from a human donor who was the organ donor for an intestinal transplant.

This chain uses TRBV11-3 with TRBJ2-7; D is undetermined. Germline V gene data show CDR1 as SGHNT and CDR2 as YENEEA. This CDR3 has 14 amino acids. V dropped 1 base and J dropped 2 bases, with 9 bases sitting between them. Here the CDR3 reads CASSLGSTAYEQYF. CDR3 sequence (DNA): TGTGCCAGCAGCTTAGGGTCGACGGCCTACGAGCAGTACTTC.

The DNA for the CDR3 is TGTGCCTGGATCCTGCCTTCTGGGGCCAACGTCCTGACTTTC. This translates into CAWILPSGANVLTF. The V call is TRBV30, the J call TRBJ2-6; no clear D gene. The CDR3 covers 14 residues. Per germline, CDR1 GTSNPN and CDR2 SVGIG (reference sequence). V gave up 4 bases and J gave up 1 base, with 8 bases separating them.

V is TRBV5-1 and J is TRBJ2-5, with D perhaps matching TRBD1 or TRBD2 (5 bases each). The germline CDR1 and CDR2 sequences are SGHRS and YFSETQ. The CDR3 runs 14 residues. V shed 5 bases and J shed 1 base, with 12 bases lying between them. CDR3 in DNA: TGCGCCAGCAGTCAAGGGGACGTCCAAGAGACCCAGTACTTC. Translating it yields CASSQGDVQETQYF.

The gene calls are TRBV7-9 and TRBJ2-3; D perhaps matches TRBD1 (7 bases). Germline V gives CDR1 SEHNR, CDR2 FQNEAQ (reference sequence). V lost 0 bases and J 1 base, leaving 8 bases between the germline ends. The CDR3 loop spans 15 amino acids. Written as DNA, the CDR3 is TGTGCCAGCAGCTTAGCCAGGGGGGGCACAGATACGCAGTATTTT. Its protein is CASSLARGGTDTQYF.